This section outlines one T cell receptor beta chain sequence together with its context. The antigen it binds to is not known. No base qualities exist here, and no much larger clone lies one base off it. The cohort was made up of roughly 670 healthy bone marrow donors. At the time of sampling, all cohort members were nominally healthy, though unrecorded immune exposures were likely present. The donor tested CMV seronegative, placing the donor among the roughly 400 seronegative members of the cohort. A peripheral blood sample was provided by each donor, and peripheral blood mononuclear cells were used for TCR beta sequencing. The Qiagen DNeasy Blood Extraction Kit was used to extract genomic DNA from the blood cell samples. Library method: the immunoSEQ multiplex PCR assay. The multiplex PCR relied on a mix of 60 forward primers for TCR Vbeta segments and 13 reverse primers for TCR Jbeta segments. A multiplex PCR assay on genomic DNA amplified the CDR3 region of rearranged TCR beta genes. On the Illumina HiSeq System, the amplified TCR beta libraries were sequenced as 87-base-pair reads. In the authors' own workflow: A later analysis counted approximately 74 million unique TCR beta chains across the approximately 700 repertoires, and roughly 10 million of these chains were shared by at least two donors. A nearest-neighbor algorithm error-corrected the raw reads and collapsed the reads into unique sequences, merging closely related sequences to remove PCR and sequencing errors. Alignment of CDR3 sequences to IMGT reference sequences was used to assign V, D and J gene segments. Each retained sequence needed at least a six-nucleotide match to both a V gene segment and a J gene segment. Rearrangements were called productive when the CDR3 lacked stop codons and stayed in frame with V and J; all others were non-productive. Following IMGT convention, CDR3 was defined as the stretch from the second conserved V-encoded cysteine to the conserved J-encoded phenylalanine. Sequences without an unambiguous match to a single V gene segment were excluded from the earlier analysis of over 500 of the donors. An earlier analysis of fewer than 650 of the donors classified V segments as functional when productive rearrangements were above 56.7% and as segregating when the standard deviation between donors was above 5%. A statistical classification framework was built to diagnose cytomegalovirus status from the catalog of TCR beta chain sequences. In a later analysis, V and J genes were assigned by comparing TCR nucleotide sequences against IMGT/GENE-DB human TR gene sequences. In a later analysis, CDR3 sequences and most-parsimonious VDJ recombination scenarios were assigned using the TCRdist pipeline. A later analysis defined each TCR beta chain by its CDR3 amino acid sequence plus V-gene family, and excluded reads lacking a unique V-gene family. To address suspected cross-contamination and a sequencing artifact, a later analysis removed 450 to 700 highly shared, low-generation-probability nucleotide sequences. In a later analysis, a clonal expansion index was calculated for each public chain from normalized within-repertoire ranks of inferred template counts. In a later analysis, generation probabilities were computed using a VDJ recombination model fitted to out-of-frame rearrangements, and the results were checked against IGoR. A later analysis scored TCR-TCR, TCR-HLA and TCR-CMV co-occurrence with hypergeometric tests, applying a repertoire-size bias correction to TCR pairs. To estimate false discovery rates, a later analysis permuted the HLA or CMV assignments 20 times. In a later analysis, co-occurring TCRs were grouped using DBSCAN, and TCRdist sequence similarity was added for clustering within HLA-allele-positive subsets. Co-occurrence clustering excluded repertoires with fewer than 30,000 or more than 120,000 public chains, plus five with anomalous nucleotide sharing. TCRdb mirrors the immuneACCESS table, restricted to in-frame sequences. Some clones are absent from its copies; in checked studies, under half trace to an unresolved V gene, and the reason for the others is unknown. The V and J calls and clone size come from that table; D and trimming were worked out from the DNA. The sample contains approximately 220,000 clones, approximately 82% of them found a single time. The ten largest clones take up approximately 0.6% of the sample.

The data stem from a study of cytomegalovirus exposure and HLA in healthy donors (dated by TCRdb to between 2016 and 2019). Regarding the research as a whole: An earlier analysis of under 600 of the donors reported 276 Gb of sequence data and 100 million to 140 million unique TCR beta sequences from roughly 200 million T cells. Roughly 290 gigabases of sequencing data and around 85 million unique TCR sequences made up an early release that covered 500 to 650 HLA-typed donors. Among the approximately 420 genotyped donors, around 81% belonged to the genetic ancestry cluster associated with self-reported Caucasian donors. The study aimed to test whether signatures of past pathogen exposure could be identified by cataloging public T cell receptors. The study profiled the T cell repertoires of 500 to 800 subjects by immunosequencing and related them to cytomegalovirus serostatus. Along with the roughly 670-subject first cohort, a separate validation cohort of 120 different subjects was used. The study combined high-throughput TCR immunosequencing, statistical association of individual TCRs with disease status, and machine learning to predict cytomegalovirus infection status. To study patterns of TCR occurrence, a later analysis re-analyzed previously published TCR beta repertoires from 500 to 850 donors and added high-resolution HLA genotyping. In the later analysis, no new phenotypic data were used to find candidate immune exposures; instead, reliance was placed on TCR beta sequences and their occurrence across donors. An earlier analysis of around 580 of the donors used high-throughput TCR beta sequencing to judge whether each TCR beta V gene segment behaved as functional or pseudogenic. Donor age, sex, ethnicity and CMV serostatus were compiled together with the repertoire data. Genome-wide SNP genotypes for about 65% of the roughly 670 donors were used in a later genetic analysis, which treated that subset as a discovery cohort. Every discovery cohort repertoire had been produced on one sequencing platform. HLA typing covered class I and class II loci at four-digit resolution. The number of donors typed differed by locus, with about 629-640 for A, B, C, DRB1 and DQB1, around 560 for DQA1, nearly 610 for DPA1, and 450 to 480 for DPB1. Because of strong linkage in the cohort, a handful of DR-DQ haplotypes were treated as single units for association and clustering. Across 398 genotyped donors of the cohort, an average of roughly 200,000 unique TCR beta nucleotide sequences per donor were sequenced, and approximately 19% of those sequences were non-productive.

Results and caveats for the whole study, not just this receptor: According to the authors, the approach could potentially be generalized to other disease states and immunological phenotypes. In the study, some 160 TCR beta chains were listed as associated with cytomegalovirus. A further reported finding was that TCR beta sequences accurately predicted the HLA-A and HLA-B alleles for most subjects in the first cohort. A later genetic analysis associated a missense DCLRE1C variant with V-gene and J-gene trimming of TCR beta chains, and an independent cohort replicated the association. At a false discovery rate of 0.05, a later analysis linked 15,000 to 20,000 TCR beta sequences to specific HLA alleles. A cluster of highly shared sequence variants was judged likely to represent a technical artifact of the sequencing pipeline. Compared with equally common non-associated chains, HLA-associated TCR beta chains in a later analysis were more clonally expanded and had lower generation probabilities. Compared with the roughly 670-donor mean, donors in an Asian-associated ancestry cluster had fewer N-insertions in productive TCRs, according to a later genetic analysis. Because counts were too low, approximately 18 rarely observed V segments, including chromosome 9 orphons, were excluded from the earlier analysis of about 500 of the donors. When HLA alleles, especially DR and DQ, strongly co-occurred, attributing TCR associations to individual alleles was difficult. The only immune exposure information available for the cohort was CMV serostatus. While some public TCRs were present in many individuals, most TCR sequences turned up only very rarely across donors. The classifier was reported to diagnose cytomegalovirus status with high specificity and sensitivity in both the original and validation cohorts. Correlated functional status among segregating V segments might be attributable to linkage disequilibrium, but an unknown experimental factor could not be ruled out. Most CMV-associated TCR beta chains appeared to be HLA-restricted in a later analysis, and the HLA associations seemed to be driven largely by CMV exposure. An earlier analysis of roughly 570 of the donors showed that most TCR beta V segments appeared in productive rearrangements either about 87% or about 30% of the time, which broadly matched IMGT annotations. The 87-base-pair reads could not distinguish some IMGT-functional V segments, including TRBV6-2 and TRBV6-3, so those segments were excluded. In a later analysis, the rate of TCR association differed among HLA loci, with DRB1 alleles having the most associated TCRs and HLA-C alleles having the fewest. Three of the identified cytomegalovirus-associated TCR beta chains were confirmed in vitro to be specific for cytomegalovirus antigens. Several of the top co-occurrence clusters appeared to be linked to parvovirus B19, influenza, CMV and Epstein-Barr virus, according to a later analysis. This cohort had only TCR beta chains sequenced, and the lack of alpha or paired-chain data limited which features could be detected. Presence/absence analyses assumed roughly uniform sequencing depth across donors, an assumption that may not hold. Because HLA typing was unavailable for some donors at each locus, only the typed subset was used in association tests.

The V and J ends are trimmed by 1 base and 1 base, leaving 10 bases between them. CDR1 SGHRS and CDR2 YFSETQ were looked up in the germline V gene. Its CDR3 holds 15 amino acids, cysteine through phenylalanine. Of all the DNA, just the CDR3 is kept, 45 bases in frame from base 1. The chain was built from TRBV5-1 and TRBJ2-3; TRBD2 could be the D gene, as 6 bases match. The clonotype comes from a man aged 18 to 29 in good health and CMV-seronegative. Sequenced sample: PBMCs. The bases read TGCGCCAGCAGCTTGCTGGGAGGAGGCACAGATACGCAGTATTTT. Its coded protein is CASSLLGGGTDTQYF.